Shown below are 5 T cell receptor beta chains from a single sample sequenced in a study of T cells in Graves' hyperthyroidism and ophthalmopathy. TCR beta CDR3 region amplification was performed from RNA transcripts. Using the HTBI primer set, a first-round RT-PCR was run on the TCR CDR3. TCRdb re-analysed the multiplex PCR reads in MiXCR, keeping a single row per CDR3 protein. The top ten hold roughly 3.4% of the sample, which has a few hundred thousand distinct CDR3 sequences, roughly a sixth seen once. Sample: blood. The receptor set was obtained from a woman between 40 and 50 years old with Graves' ophthalmopathy.

J is TRBJ2-7 and V is TRBV19; D perhaps matches TRBD1 (5 bases). The V and J ends lost 6 bases and 2 bases respectively, with 17 bases between them. Germline values: CDR1 LNHDA, CDR2 SQIVND (reference sequence). This CDR3 is built from 15 residues. CDR3 sequence (DNA): TGTGCCAGTAGCCCCGTAACAGGCGCGGCCTACGAGCAGTACTTC. Amino acid sequence: CASSPVTGAAYEQYF.

This clonotype showed up just a few times. The chain employs TRBV20-1 and TRBJ1-4, with D hard to call. There are 14 residues in the CDR3. The V and J ends lost 1 base and 6 bases respectively, with 12 bases between them. The germline CDR1 and CDR2 sequences are DFQATT and SNEGSKA (reference sequence). CDR3 in amino acids: CSARASRADEKLFF. In DNA form, the CDR3 reads TGCAGTGCTAGAGCCTCACGGGCTGATGAAAAACTGTTTTTT.

This clonotype has a count of ten or more. The chain carries TRBV3-1 and TRBJ2-1; D is undetermined. The CDR3 covers 15 residues. In germline, CDR1 is LGHDT, CDR2 YNNKEL (reference sequence). V lost 3 bases and J lost 4, with 13 bases in between. For the CDR3, the DNA is TGTGCCAGCAGCCATCTAGAGGTTTCGTACAATGAGCAGTTCTTC. Its translation: CASSHLEVSYNEQFF.

A few counts support this clonotype. The chain carries TRBV12-5 and TRBJ2-5; 8 positions agree with TRBD2. The CDR3 is 12 amino acids. Losses at the gene ends were 7 bases for V and 2 bases for J; bases not matched to a gene: 0. Germline CDR1 and CDR2: LGHNT and FRNRAP. The chain's CDR3 is CASAGGQETQYF. Here the CDR3 DNA reads TGTGCTAGTGCGGGGGGGCAAGAGACCCAGTACTTC.

This clonotype was seen at least ten times. V gene TRBV2 combines with J gene TRBJ1-2; 9 bases map to TRBD1. Looked up from germline, CDR1 is SNHLY and CDR2 is FYNNEI. CDR3 length: 14 amino acids. The trim removed 6 bases at V and 6 bases at J, leaving 8 bases unmatched. In nucleotides, the CDR3 is TGTGCCAGCAGACCCGACAGGGGGAACCATGGCTACACCTTC. Translating it yields CASRPDRGNHGYTF.